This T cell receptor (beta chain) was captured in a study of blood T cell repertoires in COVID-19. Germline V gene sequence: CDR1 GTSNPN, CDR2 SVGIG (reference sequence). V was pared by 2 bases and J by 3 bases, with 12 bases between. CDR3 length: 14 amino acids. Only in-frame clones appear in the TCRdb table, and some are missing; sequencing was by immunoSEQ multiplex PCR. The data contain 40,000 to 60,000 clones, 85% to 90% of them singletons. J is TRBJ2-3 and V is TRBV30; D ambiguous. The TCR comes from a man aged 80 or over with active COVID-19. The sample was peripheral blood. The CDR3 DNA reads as TGTGCCTGGAGTAAATCGACACATACAGATACGCAGTATTTT. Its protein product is CAWSKSTHTDTQYF.